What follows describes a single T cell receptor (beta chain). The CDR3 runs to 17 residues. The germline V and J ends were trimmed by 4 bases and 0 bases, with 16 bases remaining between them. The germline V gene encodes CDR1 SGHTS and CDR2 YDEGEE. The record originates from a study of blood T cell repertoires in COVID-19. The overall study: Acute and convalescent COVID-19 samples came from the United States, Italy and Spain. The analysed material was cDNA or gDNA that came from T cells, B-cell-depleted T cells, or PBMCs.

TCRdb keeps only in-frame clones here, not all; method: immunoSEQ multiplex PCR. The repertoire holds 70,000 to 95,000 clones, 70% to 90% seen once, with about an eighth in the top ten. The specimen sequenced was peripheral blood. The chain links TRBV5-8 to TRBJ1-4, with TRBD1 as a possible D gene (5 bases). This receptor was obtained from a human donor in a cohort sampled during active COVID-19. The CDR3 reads CASSTKRRTSTNEKLFF. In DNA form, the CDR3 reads TGTGCCAGCAGCACCAAACGACGGACATCAACTAATGAAAAACTGTTTTTT.